A selection of T cell receptor beta chains follows, all from one sample in a study of neoadjuvant anti-PD-1 for oral cavity cancer. Measured with immunoSEQ multiplex PCR; TCRdb has only the in-frame clones, and not every one. The table lists 15,000 or so clones, about 59% of them singletons. Sequenced material: PBMCs, taken before nivolumab (anti-PD-1) treatment. The receptors stem from a person aged 35 to 85 with oral cavity squamous cell carcinoma. Both conserved end residues are part of each CDR3. D genes are given only for firm matches. The listing skips clone size in some rows; elsewhere it reads once, few, many or a size class.

CDR3 | size | D | J | V
CASSAQGAAEQYF | . | TRBD1 | TRBJ2-7 | TRBV10-2
CASSLEAAYYGYTF | . | . | TRBJ1-2 | TRBV5-1
CASSEANSGTGYEQYF | few | TRBD1 | TRBJ2-7 | TRBV2
CASSQVRNSGREQFF | . | TRBD2 | TRBJ2-1 | TRBV4-1
CSVDGGIPEQFF | . | . | TRBJ2-1 | TRBV29-1
CASKVLSGGNQETQYF | . | TRBD2 | TRBJ2-5 | TRBV2
CASNPEGAGNQPQHF | . | TRBD1 | TRBJ1-5 | TRBV9
CASEPRGSTNYGYTF | . | . | TRBJ1-2 | TRBV19
CASSLVPASNQPQHF | . | . | TRBJ1-5 | TRBV4-1
CASSHPRGRYEQYF | . | . | TRBJ2-7 | TRBV4-1
CASSAEGGGETQYF | . | . | TRBJ2-5 | TRBV2
CASGRRFREAQYF | . | TRBD2 | TRBJ2-5 | TRBV6-5
CAIGDRDLYGYTF | once | TRBD1 | TRBJ1-2 | TRBV10-3
CASSSGSRGSQPQHF | few | . | TRBJ1-5 | TRBV2
CASSYSGASDGYTF | few | . | TRBJ1-2 | TRBV6-5
CASGFPRETQYF | . | . | TRBJ2-5 | TRBV19
CASREAGITSYEQYF | . | TRBD2 | TRBJ2-7 | TRBV5-1
CASSQPRLSGANVLTF | . | . | TRBJ2-6 | TRBV4-1
CASKDRGFDQPQHF | . | TRBD1 | TRBJ1-5 | TRBV2
CASSPGKWQPSNYGYTF | . | . | TRBJ1-2 | TRBV7-9
CASTSVKTDTQYF | . | . | TRBJ2-3 | TRBV6-6
CASSQDLPSPYNEQFF | . | . | TRBJ2-1 | TRBV4-2
CASSSGQGVDEQFF | . | TRBD1 | TRBJ2-1 | TRBV5-1
CAWKLDRGYGYTF | . | TRBD1 | TRBJ1-2 | TRBV30
CASSWGVAGPYEQYF | . | . | TRBJ2-7 | TRBV5-4
CASSVGARGHTGSDEQFF | . | TRBD1 | TRBJ2-1 | TRBV9
CASSQGELAGVYEQYF | . | TRBD2 | TRBJ2-7 | TRBV4-1
CATLRRQGVGGYTF | . | TRBD1 | TRBJ1-2 | TRBV6-1
CASSPGLNSNQPQHF | once | . | TRBJ1-5 | TRBV6-5
CAWSVKQQETQYF | . | . | TRBJ2-5 | TRBV30
CASSQDLELRIKNQPQHF | few | . | TRBJ1-5 | TRBV4-1
CASSLGTEQFF | . | . | TRBJ2-1 | TRBV27
CASSPGTAGSYNSPLHF | . | TRBD1 | TRBJ1-6 | TRBV5-1
CASSSGSVAKNIQYF | few | . | TRBJ2-4 | TRBV14
CASSEAEGTGNQPQHF | once | . | TRBJ1-5 | TRBV6-1
CASSPPARLLLEQYF | . | . | TRBJ2-7 | TRBV5-8
CAWSGTKQPQHF | . | . | TRBJ1-5 | TRBV30
CASSLDVSNQPQHF | few | . | TRBJ1-5 | TRBV28
CASSSQGRGNEQFF | . | . | TRBJ2-1 | TRBV5-1
CASSQGLGTVSEKLFF | . | . | TRBJ1-4 | TRBV14
CASSPTGPTEAFF | . | . | TRBJ1-1 | TRBV18
CAWSPSSEQYF | . | . | TRBJ2-7 | TRBV30
CASSATGISEAFF | . | TRBD1 | TRBJ1-1 | TRBV7-3
CAWSFPSEKLFF | once | . | TRBJ1-4 | TRBV30
CASSLEVLAGADAQYF | . | TRBD2 | TRBJ2-5 | TRBV5-1
CASSRPSGSYNEQFF | . | TRBD2 | TRBJ2-1 | TRBV9
CASSTGGQEAFF | . | . | TRBJ1-1 | TRBV10-1
CASSPLREKLFF | . | . | TRBJ1-4 | TRBV28